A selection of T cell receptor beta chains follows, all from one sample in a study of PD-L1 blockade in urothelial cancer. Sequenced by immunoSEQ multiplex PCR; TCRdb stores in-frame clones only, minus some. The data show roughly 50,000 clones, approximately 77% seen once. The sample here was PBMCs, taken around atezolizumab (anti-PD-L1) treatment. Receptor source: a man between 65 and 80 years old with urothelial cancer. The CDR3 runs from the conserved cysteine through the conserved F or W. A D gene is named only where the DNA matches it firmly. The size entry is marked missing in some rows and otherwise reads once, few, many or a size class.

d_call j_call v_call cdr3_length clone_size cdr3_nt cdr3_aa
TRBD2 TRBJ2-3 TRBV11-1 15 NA TGTGCCAGCAGCTTAGGGGGACTAGACACAGATACGCAGTATTTT CASSLGGLDTDTQYF
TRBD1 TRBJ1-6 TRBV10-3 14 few TGTGCCACTGGACGGGACAGGGTTAATTCACCCCTCCACTTT CATGRDRVNSPLHF
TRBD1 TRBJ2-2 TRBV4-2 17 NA TGTGCCAGCAGCCAAGATTCGGGACAGGGGGGAACCGGGGAGCTGTTTTTT CASSQDSGQGGTGELFF
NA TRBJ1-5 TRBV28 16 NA TGTGCCAGCAGTCTGACCCCAGGGCAGAGCAATCAGCCCCAGCATTTT CASSLTPGQSNQPQHF
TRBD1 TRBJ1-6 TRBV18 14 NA TGTGCCAGCTCACCAAGACAGGGGAATTCACCCCTCCACTTT CASSPRQGNSPLHF
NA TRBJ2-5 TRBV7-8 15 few TGTGCCAGCAGCTTGCTTAGCAGGGCGCAAGAGACCCAGTACTTC CASSLLSRAQETQYF
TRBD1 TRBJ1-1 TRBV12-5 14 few TGTGCTAGTGCCGAGACAGGGGTTAGAACTGAAGCTTTCTTT CASAETGVRTEAFF
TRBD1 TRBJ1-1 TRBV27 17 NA TGTGCCAGCAGTTTTCAGTTTACCGGGACAGGGATAGGAGAAGCTTTCTTT CASSFQFTGTGIGEAFF
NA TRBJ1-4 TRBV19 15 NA TGTGCCAGTAGTATAGGTCGGCAGGGATTTGAAAAACTGTTTTTT CASSIGRQGFEKLFF
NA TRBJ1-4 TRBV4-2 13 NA TGTGCCAGCAGCCAAGAAGCAGGGCAAAAACTGTTTTTT CASSQEAGQKLFF
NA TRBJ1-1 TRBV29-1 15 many TGCAGCGTTCCTATTATAGGCAGGGCGAACACTGAAGCTTTCTTT CSVPIIGRANTEAFF
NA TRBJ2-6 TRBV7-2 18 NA TGTGCCAGCAGCCAGCGACAGGTTCTTCTAGGCGGGGCCAACGTCCTGACTTTC CASSQRQVLLGGANVLTF
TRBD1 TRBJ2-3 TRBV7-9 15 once TGTGCCAGCAGCGGACAGGGGAGAGGCACAGATACGCAGTATTTT CASSGQGRGTDTQYF
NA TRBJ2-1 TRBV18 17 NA TGTGCCAGCTCACCACTCGGAGCGTCGAGCTCCTACAATGAGCAGTTCTTC CASSPLGASSSYNEQFF
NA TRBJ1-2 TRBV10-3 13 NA TGTGCCATCAGTGACTTCCGTGCTAGTGGCTACACCTTC CAISDFRASGYTF
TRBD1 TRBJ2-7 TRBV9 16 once TGTGCCAGCAGCGTAGGGACAGGGTCAGTGGCCTACGAGCAGTACTTC CASSVGTGSVAYEQYF
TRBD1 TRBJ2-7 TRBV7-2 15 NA TGTGCCAGCAGCTTAAGGACAGGGGGCTGGGGCGAGCAGTACTTC CASSLRTGGWGEQYF
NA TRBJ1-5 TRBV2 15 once TGTGCCAGCAGTCTCCTACAGGGCGGCAATCAGCCCCAGCATTTT CASSLLQGGNQPQHF
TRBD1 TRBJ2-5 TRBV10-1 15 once TGCGCCAGCAGTGCCTTTGTGGACAGGGAAGAGACCCAGTACTTC CASSAFVDREETQYF
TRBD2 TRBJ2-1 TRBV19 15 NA TGTGCCAGTAGTCTTAAGGCGGGAGGGTCGCGGGAGCAGTTCTTC CASSLKAGGSREQFF
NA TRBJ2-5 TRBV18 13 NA TGTGCCAGCTCACCATTTCAGTCAGAGACCCAGTACTTC CASSPFQSETQYF
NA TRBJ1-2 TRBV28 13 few TGTGCCAGCAGCATGTCAGGGTCCTATGGCTACACCTTC CASSMSGSYGYTF
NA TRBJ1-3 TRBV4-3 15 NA TGCGCCAGCAGCCAAGAACAGGGTGCTGGAAACACCATATATTTT CASSQEQGAGNTIYF
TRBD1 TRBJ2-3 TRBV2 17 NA TGTGCCAGCAGTGAAACCCGGGACAGGGGGCGAACAGATACGCAGTATTTT CASSETRDRGRTDTQYF
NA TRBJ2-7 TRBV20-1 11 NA TGCAGTGCTAGAACAGGGAACGAGCAGTACTTC CSARTGNEQYF
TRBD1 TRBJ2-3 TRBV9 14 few TGTGCCAGCAGCCGCGGACAGGGCCCAGATACGCAGTATTTT CASSRGQGPDTQYF
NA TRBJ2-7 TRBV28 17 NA TGTGCCAGCAGTTTTCCCGTCAGGCAGCCACACCGCCTCGAGCAGTACTTC CASSFPVRQPHRLEQYF
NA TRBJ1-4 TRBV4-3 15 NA TGCGCCAGCAGCCAAGAACTAGCAACTAATGAAAAACTGTTTTTT CASSQELATNEKLFF
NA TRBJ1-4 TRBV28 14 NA TGTGCCAGCAGTCCCCCGGGACAACTTGAAAAACTGTTTTTT CASSPPGQLEKLFF
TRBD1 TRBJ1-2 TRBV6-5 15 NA TGTGCCAGCAGCAAAGCGGGACAGGGCACCTATGGCTACACCTTC CASSKAGQGTYGYTF
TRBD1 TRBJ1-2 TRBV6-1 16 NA TGTGCCAGCAGTGAAGGGACAGGGCCGACGGGTTATGGCTACACCTTC CASSEGTGPTGYGYTF
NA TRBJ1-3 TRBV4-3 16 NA TGCGCCAGCAGCCAAGAGGCGCGGCTTATCGGAAACACCATATATTTT CASSQEARLIGNTIYF
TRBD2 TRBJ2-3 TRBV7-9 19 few TGTGCCAGCAGATCCGAACGAGGGCTATCATTTGGGGAGGGATATACGCAGTATTTT CASRSERGLSFGEGYTQYF
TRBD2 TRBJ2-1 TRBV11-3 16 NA TGTGCCAGCAGCTTAGAGACGACTAGCGGGCACAATGAGCAGTTCTTC CASSLETTSGHNEQFF
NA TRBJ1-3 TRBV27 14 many TGTGCCAGCAGTTTAATGAGCTCTGGAAACACCATATATTTT CASSLMSSGNTIYF
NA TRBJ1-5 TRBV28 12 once TGTGCCAGCGGACTCCCCGTTCAGCCCCAGCATTTT CASGLPVQPQHF
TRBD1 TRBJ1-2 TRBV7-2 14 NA TGTGCCAGCAGCTTAGACAGGGGAGACTATGGCTACACCTTC CASSLDRGDYGYTF
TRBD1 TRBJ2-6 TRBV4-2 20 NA TGTGCCAGCAGCCAAGATACAGCCGGGACAGGGGTCTCTGGAGCCAACGTCCTGACTTTC CASSQDTAGTGVSGANVLTF
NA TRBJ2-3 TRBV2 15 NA TGTGCCAGCGGTGGGTGGCTAGCGCGCACAGATACGCAGTATTTT CASGGWLARTDTQYF